A single sample is the source of the 22 T cell receptor beta chains below, sequenced in a study of T cells after yellow fever vaccination. TCRdb reanalysed the 5' RACE reads using MiXCR and keeps one entry per CDR3 protein. The top ten clones hold 20% to 25% of a sample with about 350,000 distinct CDR3 sequences, over 4% of them seen once. This sample comprised PBMCs, obtained 5 days after the yellow fever booster vaccination. These receptors came from a man aged 18 to 35 who received the YFV17D yellow fever vaccine.

The chain has TRBV4-1 and TRBJ2-7; 8 bases are shared with TRBD1. In germline, CDR1 is MGHRA, CDR2 YSYEKL. The trim removed 0 bases at V and 5 bases at J, leaving 12 bases unmatched. The length of the CDR3 is 17 residues. For the CDR3, the DNA is TGCGCCAGCAGCCAAGATCCTAGGGACAGGTATTCGGACGAGCAGTACTTC. Its protein is CASSQDPRDRYSDEQYF.

The V call is TRBV7-2, the J call TRBJ2-5, with TRBD2 as a possible D gene (5 bases). Germline V gives CDR1 SGHTA, CDR2 FQGNSA. Trimming took 5 bases from V and 5 from J, leaving 15 bases between them. This CDR3 region has 14 residues. As DNA, the CDR3 is TGTGCCAGCAGCCTCAAGAGGGCTGGGGAGACCCAGTACTTC. The encoded protein is CASSLKRAGETQYF.

V gene TRBV6-1 combines with J gene TRBJ1-5; TRBD1 matches at 7 bases. The length of the CDR3 is 16 residues. Trimming cost V 7 bases and J 0 bases; bases outside gene matches: 9. The germline V gene encodes CDR1 MNHNS and CDR2 SASEGT. Here the CDR3 DNA reads TGTGCCAGCAATTTCGGGACAGTATATAGCAATCAGCCCCAGCATTTT. Amino acid sequence: CASNFGTVYSNQPQHF.

This clonotype was seen a few times. The chain is built from TRBV10-3 and TRBJ2-5; TRBD1 matches at 7 bases. The CDR3 contains 13 residues. The ends lost 10 bases at V and 1 base at J; junction bases unmatched: 6. Germline CDR1 is ENHRY and CDR2 is SYGVKD. The CDR3 region has the DNA TGTGCCACCACGGGACAGACCCAAGAGACCCAGTACTTC. This gives the protein CATTGQTQETQYF.

This chain joins TRBV20-1 and TRBJ1-1, with D possibly being TRBD1 (6 bases). This CDR3 is built from 14 residues. Germline CDR1 and CDR2: DFQATT and SNEGSKA (reference sequence). CDR3 DNA sequence: TGCCAACCAAGGGGGGGATCGGGGAACACTGAAGCTTTCTTT. Protein: CQPRGGSGNTEAFF.

This clonotype was found a few times. This sequence joins TRBV7-3 and TRBJ2-3; TRBD2 aligns across 8 bases. This CDR3 contains 14 residues. V lost 5 bases and J lost 8; bases outside the gene matches: 9. CDR1 and CDR2 from the germline V gene are SGHTA and FQGTGA. CDR3 region: CASSAGGASATQYF. The CDR3 DNA reads TGTGCCAGCAGCGCCGGGGGGGCCTCCGCTACGCAGTATTTT.

This clonotype was seen many times. This chain links TRBV29-1 with TRBJ2-3, with TRBD2 matching over 9 bases. With V trimmed by 5 bases and J by 7 bases, 10 bases remained unmatched. The CDR3 is made up of 14 amino acids. Germline-derived CDR1 and CDR2 are SQVTM and ANQGSEA. The CDR3 DNA reads TGCAGCGTTACCAGCGGGGGGACAAGAAATACGCAGTATTTT. Its protein product is CSVTSGGTRNTQYF.

The chain has TRBV5-6 and TRBJ1-1; no clear D. The CDR3 runs to 12 residues. Trimming took 2 bases from V and 1 from J, leaving 3 bases between them. Germline CDR1 and CDR2: SGHDT and YYEEEE. In DNA, the CDR3 is TGTGCCAGCAGCTTTTGGAACACTGAAGCTTTCTTT. Translated, it gives CASSFWNTEAFF.

This clonotype has only a few counts. The chain employs TRBV7-2 and TRBJ2-1, with D unclear. This CDR3 is 12 amino acids long. Trimming removed 2 bases from V and 10 bases from J, with 9 bases in between. Germline CDR1 reads SGHTA; CDR2 reads FQGNSA. CDR3 region: CASSLYGREQFF. The CDR3 coding sequence is TGTGCCAGCAGCTTATATGGTCGGGAGCAGTTCTTC.

The chain carries TRBV6-6 and TRBJ2-5; 10 nucleotides agree with TRBD1. CDR3 size: 17 residues. J was trimmed by 6 bases and V by 2 bases; bases with no gene match: 12. Per germline, CDR1 MNHNY and CDR2 SVGAGI (reference sequence). This CDR3 is CASSYRGGRDRGKTQYF. CDR3 sequence (DNA): TGTGCCAGCAGTTACCGGGGCGGCCGGGACAGGGGAAAGACCCAGTACTTC.

This clonotype has at least ten counts. J is TRBJ1-6 and V is TRBV6-5; 7 bases align to TRBD1. CDR1 is MNHEY and CDR2 is SVGAGI in the germline V gene. The CDR3 loop spans 14 amino acids. J lost 10 bases, V lost 0 bases, and 3 bases had no gene match. The CDR3: CASSYSQGGSPLHF. CDR3 sequence (DNA): TGTGCCAGCAGTTACTCCCAGGGGGGCTCACCCCTCCACTTT.

In this sample, this clonotype turned up many times. The genes are TRBV4-2 and TRBJ1-4, with a weak D call TRBD1 (5 bases). CDR3 length: 18 amino acids. Deletions cut 0 bases from V and 2 bases from J, with 16 bases between. Germline CDR1 LGHNA, CDR2 YNFKEQ. Written as DNA, the CDR3 is TGTGCCAGCAGCCAAGATATAACAGGAGAACCGACTAATGAAAAACTGTTTTTT. Encoded protein: CASSQDITGEPTNEKLFF.

The chain uses TRBV6-5 and TRBJ1-1; D may be TRBD1 (5 bases). V lost 8 bases to trimming and J lost 3 bases, with 10 bases between them. The CDR3 totals 12 residues. The V gene's germline CDR1 is MNHEY and CDR2 SVGAGI. CDR3 region: CASRWGDTEAFF. The DNA of the CDR3 is TGTGCCAGCCGATGGGGGGACACTGAAGCTTTCTTT.

V is TRBV27 and J is TRBJ2-7, with 8 nucleotides matching TRBD1. The V segment lost 3 bases and the J segment 2 bases; nucleotides outside the gene matches: 6. This CDR3 spans 15 amino acids. The germline CDR1 and CDR2 sequences are MNHEY and SMNVEV (reference sequence). For the CDR3, the DNA is TGTGCCAGCAGTTTGACCGGGACAGGAGCCTACGAGCAGTACTTC. This translates into CASSLTGTGAYEQYF.

This clonotype was seen a handful of times. V gene TRBV6-5 combines with J gene TRBJ1-2; D might be TRBD1 (5 bases). Trimming removed 2 bases from V and 8 bases from J, with 12 bases in between. Germline CDR1 and CDR2: MNHEY and SVGAGI. The CDR3 has 13 residues. CDR3: CASSYQGVGGYTF. The DNA for the CDR3 is TGTGCCAGCAGTTACCAGGGAGTGGGAGGCTACACCTTC.

This chain links TRBV13 with TRBJ2-7, with D possibly TRBD1 on 6 matching bases. The CDR3 consists of 14 residues. From germline, CDR1 is PRHDT and CDR2 FYEKMQ (reference sequence). V was trimmed by 4 bases and J by 3 bases, leaving 13 bases between them. The CDR3 sequence: CASSYDRLYYEQYF. The CDR3 bases are TGTGCCAGCAGCTATGACAGGCTTTACTACGAGCAGTACTTC. Full variable domain (rest looked up from reference TRBV13 and TRBJ2-7): AAGVIQSPRHLIKEKRETATLKCYPIPRHDTVYWYQQGPGQDPQFLISFYEKMQSDKGSIPDRFSAQQFSDYHSELNMSSLELGDSALYFCASSYDRLYYEQYFGPGTRLTVT.

This clonotype was picked up many times. The genes are TRBV11-1 and TRBJ2-1, with 9 nucleotides matching TRBD2. The J segment lost 4 bases and the V segment lost 4 bases, leaving 23 bases of the junction unmatched. This CDR3 contains 21 residues. Germline V gene lookup returns CDR1 SGHAT and CDR2 FQDESV (reference sequence). As DNA, the CDR3 is TGTGCCAGCAGCTCACCAAGGCCCGGGACAGATCTAGCGGGGACTTACAATGAGCAGTTCTTC. This translates into CASSSPRPGTDLAGTYNEQFF.

This clonotype was observed at least ten times. The chain employs TRBV7-9 and TRBJ2-3, with a weak D call TRBD2 (5 bases). Germline loops: CDR1 SEHNR, CDR2 FQNEAQ (reference sequence). V lost 8 bases, J lost 1 base, and 13 bases lay in between. The CDR3 runs to 14 residues. This CDR3 is CASFEGRGTDTQYF. DNA for the CDR3: TGTGCCAGCTTCGAGGGAAGAGGCACAGATACGCAGTATTTT.

This sequence joins TRBV3-1 and TRBJ1-1; TRBD1 agrees at 7 bases. V trimming: 4 bases; J trimming: 2 bases; junction bases outside the gene matches: 7. This CDR3 has 15 amino acids. Per the germline V gene, CDR1 is LGHDT and CDR2 is YNNKEL (reference sequence). The CDR3 bases are TGTGCCAGCAGCCCGCCGGGACAGATTAACACTGAAGCTTTCTTT. It specifies CASSPPGQINTEAFF.

This clonotype occurred a few times. The chain is built from TRBV7-9 and TRBJ2-7; 7 nucleotides match TRBD1. V lost 5 bases and J lost 6; bases outside the gene matches: 7. CDR1 and CDR2 from the germline V gene are SEHNR and FQNEAQ (reference sequence). The CDR3 consists of 13 residues. The CDR3 sequence: CASSPRQGPEQYV. The CDR3 nucleotides are TGTGCCAGCAGCCCCCGACAGGGTCCCGAGCAGTACGTC.

The genes are TRBV9 and TRBJ1-2, with D possibly being TRBD1 (6 bases). The V gene's germline CDR1 is SGDLS and CDR2 YYNGEE. V lost 0 bases, J lost 1 base, and 16 bases lay in between. This CDR3 has 17 residues. CDR3 coding DNA: TGTGCCAGCAGCGTAGACGGCCAGGGGTCATTTAACTATGGCTACACCTTC. Encoded protein: CASSVDGQGSFNYGYTF.

Here the CDR3 DNA reads TGTGCCAGCAGTAGCGGGCCGCGGGAGCAGTTCTTC. This translates into CASSSGPREQFF. The J gene is TRBJ2-1, the V gene TRBV12-3 or TRBV12-4; D possibly corresponds to TRBD2 (6 bases). Trimming shortened V by 5 bases and J by 10 bases, and 12 bases separated the two germline ends. The CDR3 spans 12 residues.